The text below deals with one T cell receptor (beta chain). Which antigen it targets is not known. The sample holds no much larger clone one base away, and base qualities are not on file. This record comes from a study of shared T cell receptors in the human thymus (dated by TCRdb to the early 2020s). General notes on the study: The study examined how self-reactive, shared T-cell receptor alpha chains are generated in the human thymus.

The library was generated by the immunoSEQ multiplex PCR assay. Sourced from immuneACCESS, this table was stored by TCRdb with only in-frame sequences that have V and J called. A share of the clones is absent; for the studies checked, an unresolved V gene accounts for under half, and the remainder has no known explanation. This sample is represented by under 850,000 clones; around 87% of them were singletons. Roughly 0.0097% of the sample belongs to the ten largest clones. From the germline V gene, CDR1 is SGHVS and CDR2 is FQNEAQ. At the junction V is shortened by 0 bases and J by 3 bases; bases outside the gene matches: 9. There are 17 amino acids in the CDR3, from cysteine to phenylalanine inclusive. The kept DNA is CDR3 alone, 51 bases in frame from the first base. These sequences were also reported in another study, on human thymus T cells. Per that second paper: Donors were immunologically healthy infants undergoing open corrective cardiac surgery for congenital heart defects in Finland. Thymus tissue was collected as surgical resects that were removed during corrective cardiac surgery. Both the thymic and the peripheral blood repertoires appeared to show biased V and J gene segment usage. According to the related research, thymic TCR repertoires were highly overlapping among unrelated individuals. The study used fewer than ten infant thymus samples plus four related peripheral blood samples to characterize TCR alpha and beta repertoires. Donor ages ranging from about 7 to 250 days were recorded, and 5 or 6 male and a couple of female infants were included in the cohort. Thymocytes were freed from the tissue by mechanical means and kept at -70 degrees C as pellets of roughly 10-32 million cells. A QIAsymphony instrument was used to extract genomic DNA from the frozen cell pellets. TCRB and TCRAD loci were amplified from a standardized quantity of quality-controlled genomic DNA using the immunoSEQ multiplex PCR assay. The amplicons spanned the V(D)J region and were long enough to cover the CDR3 and allow V and J genes to be identified. The amplicons were sequenced on an Illumina platform via the commercial immunoSEQ service. Primer bias and sequencing errors were corrected using previously described methods, and TCRAD and TCRB definitions followed the IMGT database. Analysis of the repertoires was done with immunoSEQ Analyzer 3.0 and VDJTools and included basic statistics, V/J segment usage, diversity estimates, rarefaction and pairwise overlap. To estimate diversity, the Chao1, ChaoE, Efron-Thisted, Shannon and inverse Simpson indices were applied, and diversity was also estimated on datasets down-sampled to the smallest sample. Repertoire overlap was assessed by strict matching of CDR3 nucleotide sequence, V gene and J gene, and clustering was done by Jaccard-based multidimensional scaling. Thymus samples yielded on average about 810,000 unique TCRB clonotypes, compared with 75,000 to 100,000 from blood samples.

In this chain, TRBV7-8 is recombined with TRBJ2-3, and 7 bases in between align with TRBD2. The specimen sequenced was thymocytes. This sequence was found in a boy less than two years old with a congenital heart defect. Donor details come from another sample of the same person, matched by shared clones. The CDR3 has the sequence CASSLAPAGTSTDTQYF. The DNA sequence is as follows: TGTGCCAGCAGCTTAGCGCCAGCGGGAACATCTACAGATACGCAGTATTTT.